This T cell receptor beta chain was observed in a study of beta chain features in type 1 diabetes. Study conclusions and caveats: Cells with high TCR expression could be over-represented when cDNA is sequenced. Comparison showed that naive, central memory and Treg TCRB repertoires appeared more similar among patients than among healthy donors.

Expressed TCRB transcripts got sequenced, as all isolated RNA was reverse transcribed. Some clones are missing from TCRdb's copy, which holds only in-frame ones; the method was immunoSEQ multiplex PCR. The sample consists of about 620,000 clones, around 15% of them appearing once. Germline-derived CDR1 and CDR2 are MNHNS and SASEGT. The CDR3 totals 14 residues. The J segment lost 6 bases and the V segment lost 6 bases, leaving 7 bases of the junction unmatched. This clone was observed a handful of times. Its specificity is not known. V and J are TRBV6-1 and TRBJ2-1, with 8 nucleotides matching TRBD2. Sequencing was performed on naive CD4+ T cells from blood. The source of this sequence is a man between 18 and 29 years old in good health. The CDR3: CASSGSGRSNEQFF. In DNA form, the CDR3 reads TGTGCCAGCAGCGGGAGCGGGAGAAGCAATGAGCAGTTCTTC.